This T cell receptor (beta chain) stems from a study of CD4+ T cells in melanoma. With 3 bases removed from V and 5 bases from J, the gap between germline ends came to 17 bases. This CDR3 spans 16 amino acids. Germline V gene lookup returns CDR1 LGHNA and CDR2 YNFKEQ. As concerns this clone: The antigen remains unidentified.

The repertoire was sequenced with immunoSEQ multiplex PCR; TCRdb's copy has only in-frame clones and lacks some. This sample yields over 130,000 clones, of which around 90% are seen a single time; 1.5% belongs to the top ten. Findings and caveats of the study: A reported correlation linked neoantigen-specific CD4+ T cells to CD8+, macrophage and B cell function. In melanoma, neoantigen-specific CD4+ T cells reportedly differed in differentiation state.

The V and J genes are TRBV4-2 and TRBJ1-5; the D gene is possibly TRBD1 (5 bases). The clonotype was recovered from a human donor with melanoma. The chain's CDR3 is CASSHGTTGGDQPQHF. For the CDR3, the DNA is TGTGCCAGCAGCCACGGTACGACGGGGGGAGATCAGCCCCAGCATTTT.